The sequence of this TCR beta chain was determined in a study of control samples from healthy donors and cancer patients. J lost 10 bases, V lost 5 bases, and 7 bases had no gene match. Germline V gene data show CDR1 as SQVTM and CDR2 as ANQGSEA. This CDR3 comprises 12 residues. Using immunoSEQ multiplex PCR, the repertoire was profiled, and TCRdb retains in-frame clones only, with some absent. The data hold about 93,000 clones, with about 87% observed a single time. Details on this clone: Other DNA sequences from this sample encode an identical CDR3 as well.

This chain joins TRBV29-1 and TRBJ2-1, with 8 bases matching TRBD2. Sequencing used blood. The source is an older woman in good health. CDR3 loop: CSVPGGPSEQFF. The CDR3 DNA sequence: TGCAGCGTTCCGGGGGGGCCTAGCGAGCAGTTCTTC.